A single TCR beta chain is shown here with its context. Its antigen is not yet known. One base away there is no much larger clone; base qualities are not given. CDR1 and CDR2 are drawn from the germline V gene: LGHNA, YNFKEQ. Taken from cysteine to phenylalanine, the CDR3 has 15 residues. CDR3 DNA only is kept here, 45 bases in frame from base 1. Trimming leaves V shorter by 3 bases and J shorter by 5 bases, with the junction holding 7 bases beyond the gene matches. Patients with autoimmune disease history or receiving systemic immunosuppression were excluded from the trial. In every dose cohort, peripheral blood was drawn for TCR sequencing at baseline, cycle 4 day 1, and cycle 7 day 1. Samples came from an open-label, multicenter, first-in-human phase I dose-escalation trial of ivuxolimab. Adults with locally advanced or metastatic melanoma, renal cell, hepatocellular, or head and neck squamous cell carcinoma were enrolled in the trial. Before TCR sequencing, CD4+ T cells and CD8+ T cells from peripheral blood were sorted into separate populations.

The record originates from a study of OX40 agonist ivuxolimab in advanced cancers. Study-level background: Ivuxolimab was an agonistic, fully human IgG2 monoclonal antibody directed against OX40 (CD134), a costimulatory receptor. Intravenous ivuxolimab was administered to patients every 2 weeks at six dose levels: 0.01, 0.1, 0.3, 1.5, 3 and 10 mg/kg. Of the approximately 54 patients in dose escalation, about 20 had hepatocellular carcinoma, some 15 had melanoma, 9 had renal cell carcinoma and 9 had head and neck cancer. In the dose-escalation cohort, 75% to 85% of patients were male, and the mean age was 60 years with a range of roughly 23 to 79. Prior anti-PD-1, anti-PD-L1 or anti-CTLA-4 therapy was permitted, and checkpoint inhibitors had been received by around 40% of dose-escalation patients. Partial responses occurred in three dose-escalation patients, of whom one had hepatocellular carcinoma and two had cutaneous melanoma. Peripheral TCRbeta sequencing was intended to test whether TCR sequence diversity was altered and clonal T-cell expansion was caused by ivuxolimab. The monotherapy dose-escalation portion (N of about 52 patients) of the phase I ivuxolimab trial is reported in the paper.

General findings and caveats noted by the study authors: Low levels of normalized T-cell clonal expansion were also seen in some patients who did not respond. In the 0.1-3.0 mg/kg groups, partial responders were among the patients with the lowest normalized peripheral clonal expansion, particularly in CD8+ T cells. Antigen specificity was not determined for the clonally expanded peripheral T cells. At doses from 0.1 to 3.0 mg/kg, clonal expansion was seen in both CD4+ and CD8+ blood T cells between baseline and week 6. After ivuxolimab, expanded clones were on average more numerous among CD8+ T cells than among CD4+ T cells.

Genomic DNA was extracted from sorted cells for sequencing of the TCRbeta CDR3 region. The immunoSEQ Assay was used for sequencing of TCRbeta CDR3 regions. TCRdb provides this immuneACCESS table in a form limited to in-frame rearrangements. Some clones are lacking; in checked studies, under half of them reflect an unresolved V gene, and why the rest are absent is not known. The sample has over 65,000 clones on record, about four fifths of them singletons. The ten most abundant clones make up around 0.77% of the sample. This receptor chain uses TRBV4-2 and TRBJ2-5; a stretch of 9 junction bases matches TRBD1. This TCR came from an adult with an advanced solid tumor such as melanoma, head and neck, liver or kidney cancer. This specimen was CD4+ or CD8+ T cells sorted from blood, taken in a trial of the OX40 agonist ivuxolimab. The nucleotides are TGTGCCAGCAGCCAGGAAGGACAGGGGCGGGAGACCCAGTACTTC. The resulting protein is CASSQEGQGRETQYF.